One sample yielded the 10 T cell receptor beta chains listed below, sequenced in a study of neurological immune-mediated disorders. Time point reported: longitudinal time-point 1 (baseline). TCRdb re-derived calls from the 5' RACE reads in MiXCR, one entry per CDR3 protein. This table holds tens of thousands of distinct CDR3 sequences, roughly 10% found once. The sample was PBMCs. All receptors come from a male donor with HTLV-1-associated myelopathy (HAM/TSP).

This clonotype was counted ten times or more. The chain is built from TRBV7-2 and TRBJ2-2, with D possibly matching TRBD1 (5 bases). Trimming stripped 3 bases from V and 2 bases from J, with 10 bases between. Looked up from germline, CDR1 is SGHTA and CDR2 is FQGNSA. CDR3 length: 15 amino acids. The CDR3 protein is CASSFSGLNTGELFF. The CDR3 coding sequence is TGTGCCAGCAGCTTCTCAGGGTTAAACACCGGGGAGCTGTTTTTT.

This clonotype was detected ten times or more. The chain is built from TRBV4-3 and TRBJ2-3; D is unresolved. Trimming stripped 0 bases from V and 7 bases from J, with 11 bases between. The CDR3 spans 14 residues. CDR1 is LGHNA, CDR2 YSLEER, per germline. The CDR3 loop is CASSQDLWVNTQYF. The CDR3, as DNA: TGCGCCAGCAGCCAAGATCTCTGGGTCAATACGCAGTATTTT.

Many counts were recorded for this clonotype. The CDR3 spells CSASQGGLYNSPLHF. The CDR3 bases are TGCAGTGCTAGCCAAGGAGGACTCTATAATTCACCCCTCCACTTT. J is TRBJ1-6 and V is TRBV20-1, with unresolved D. V was clipped by 3 bases and J by 3 bases, with 12 bases between them. Germline lookup yields CDR1 DFQATT and CDR2 SNEGSKA (reference sequence). The CDR3 consists of 15 residues.

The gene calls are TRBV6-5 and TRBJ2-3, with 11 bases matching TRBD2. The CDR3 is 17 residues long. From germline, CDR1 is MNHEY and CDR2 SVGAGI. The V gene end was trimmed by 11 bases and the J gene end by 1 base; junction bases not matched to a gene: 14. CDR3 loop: CAGGGLAGGTGTDTQYF. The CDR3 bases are TGTGCCGGGGGAGGGCTAGCGGGGGGTACTGGCACAGATACGCAGTATTTT.

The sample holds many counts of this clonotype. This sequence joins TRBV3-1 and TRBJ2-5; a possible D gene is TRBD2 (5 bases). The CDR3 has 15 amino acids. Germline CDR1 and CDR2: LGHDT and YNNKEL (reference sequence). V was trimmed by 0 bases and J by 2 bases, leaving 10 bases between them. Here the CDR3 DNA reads TGTGCCAGCAGCCAAGAAGGGCTAGCACAAGAGACCCAGTACTTC. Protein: CASSQEGLAQETQYF.

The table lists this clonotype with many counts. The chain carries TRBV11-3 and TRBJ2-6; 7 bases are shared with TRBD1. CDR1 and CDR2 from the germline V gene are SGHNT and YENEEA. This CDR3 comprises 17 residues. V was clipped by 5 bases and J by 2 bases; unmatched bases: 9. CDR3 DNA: TGTGCCAGCAGCGTAGGAGAGACAGGGACTGGGGCCAACGTCCTGACTTTC. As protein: CASSVGETGTGANVLTF.

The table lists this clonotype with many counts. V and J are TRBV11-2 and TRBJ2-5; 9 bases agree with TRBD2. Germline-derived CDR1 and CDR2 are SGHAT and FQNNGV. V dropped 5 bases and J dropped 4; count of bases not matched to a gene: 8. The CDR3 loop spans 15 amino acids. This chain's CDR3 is CASSPNAGGGETQYF. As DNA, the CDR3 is TGTGCCAGCAGCCCCAACGCGGGGGGGGGAGAGACCCAGTACTTC.

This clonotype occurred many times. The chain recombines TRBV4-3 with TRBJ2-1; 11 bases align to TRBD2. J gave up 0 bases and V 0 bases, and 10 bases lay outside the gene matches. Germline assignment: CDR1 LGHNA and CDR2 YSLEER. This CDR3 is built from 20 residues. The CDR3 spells CASSQDFSLAGGSSYNEQFF. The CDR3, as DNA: TGCGCCAGCAGCCAAGATTTTTCCTTAGCGGGGGGGAGCTCCTACAATGAGCAGTTCTTC.

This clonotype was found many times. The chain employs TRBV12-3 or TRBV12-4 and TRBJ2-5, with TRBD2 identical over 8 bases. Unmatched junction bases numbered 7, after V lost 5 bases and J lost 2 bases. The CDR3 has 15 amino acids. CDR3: CASSPGGDGQETQYF. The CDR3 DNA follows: TGTGCCAGCAGTCCCGGGGGGGACGGACAAGAGACCCAGTACTTC.

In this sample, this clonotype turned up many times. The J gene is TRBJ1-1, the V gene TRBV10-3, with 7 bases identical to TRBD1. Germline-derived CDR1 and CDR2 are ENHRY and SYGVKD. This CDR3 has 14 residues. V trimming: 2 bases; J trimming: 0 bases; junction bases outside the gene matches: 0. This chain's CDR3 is CAISEGTVNTEAFF. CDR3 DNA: TGTGCCATCAGTGAGGGGACAGTGAACACTGAAGCTTTCTTT.